These T cell receptor beta chains were read from a single sample in a study of blood T cells in healthy people across ages. Using its own MiXCR run on the 5' RACE reads, TCRdb lists one record per CDR3 protein. The table lists about 720,000 distinct CDR3 sequences, approximately 22% of them singletons. Sequencing was performed on blood. All receptors derive from a man between 65 and 80 years old in good health. The CDR3 runs from the conserved cysteine through the conserved F or W. Fields, in order: clone size, D gene, J gene, V gene, CDR3 protein, CDR3 DNA. D genes are given only for firm matches. Some rows have no size entry. The others give once, few or many, or a class for an expanded clone.

clone size: NA; D gene: NA; J gene: TRBJ1-4; V gene: TRBV7-6; CDR3 protein: CASSLAVPGSTNEKLFF; CDR3 DNA: TGTGCCAGCAGCTTAGCGGTCCCAGGGTCGACTAATGAAAAACTGTTTTTT
clone size: NA; D gene: NA; J gene: TRBJ2-3; V gene: TRBV7-2; CDR3 protein: CASSFGLITDTQYF; CDR3 DNA: TGTGCCAGCAGCTTTGGACTCATCACAGATACGCAGTATTTT
clone size: few; D gene: NA; J gene: TRBJ2-6; V gene: TRBV20-1; CDR3 protein: CSAAPGTSGANVLTF; CDR3 DNA: TGCAGTGCCGCCCCCGGGACTTCTGGGGCCAACGTCCTGACTTTC
clone size: few; D gene: NA; J gene: TRBJ1-6; V gene: TRBV14; CDR3 protein: CASSRRTENSPLHF; CDR3 DNA: TGTGCCAGCAGCCGGAGGACAGAAAATTCACCCCTCCACTTT
clone size: NA; D gene: NA; J gene: TRBJ2-2; V gene: TRBV7-9; CDR3 protein: CASLRQGRTGELFF; CDR3 DNA: TGTGCCAGCCTACGGCAGGGACGGACCGGGGAGCTGTTTTTT
clone size: few; D gene: NA; J gene: TRBJ2-2; V gene: TRBV29-1; CDR3 protein: CSVSMSGTGELFF; CDR3 DNA: TGCAGCGTTAGCATGTCGGGCACCGGGGAGCTGTTTTTT
clone size: NA; D gene: NA; J gene: TRBJ1-6; V gene: TRBV9; CDR3 protein: CASSPGRDSPLHF; CDR3 DNA: TGTGCCAGCAGCCCGGGGAGAGATTCACCCCTCCACTTT
clone size: few; D gene: NA; J gene: TRBJ2-1; V gene: TRBV5-6; CDR3 protein: CASSLYGSEGYNEQFF; CDR3 DNA: TGTGCCAGCAGCTTATATGGGAGTGAAGGTTACAATGAGCAGTTCTTC
clone size: few; D gene: TRBD2; J gene: TRBJ2-3; V gene: TRBV7-2; CDR3 protein: CASSLDAGGGPTDTQYF; CDR3 DNA: TGTGCCAGCAGCTTAGATGCGGGCGGGGGGCCCACAGATACGCAGTATTTT
clone size: NA; D gene: NA; J gene: TRBJ2-7; V gene: TRBV3-1; CDR3 protein: CASSQELRVAEQYF; CDR3 DNA: TGTGCCAGCAGCCAAGAGCTCAGGGTTGCCGAGCAGTACTTC
clone size: NA; D gene: TRBD2; J gene: TRBJ2-1; V gene: TRBV7-3; CDR3 protein: CASSLMGLADNEQFF; CDR3 DNA: TGTGCCAGCAGCTTAATGGGACTAGCGGACAATGAGCAGTTCTTC
clone size: NA; D gene: NA; J gene: TRBJ1-5; V gene: TRBV2; CDR3 protein: CASSVLGNSNQPQHF; CDR3 DNA: TGTGCCAGCAGTGTTCTGGGGAATAGCAATCAGCCCCAGCATTTT
clone size: few; D gene: NA; J gene: TRBJ2-3; V gene: TRBV14; CDR3 protein: CASSQGPPGDTQYF; CDR3 DNA: TGTGCCAGCAGCCAAGGTCCTCCCGGGGATACGCAGTATTTT
clone size: few; D gene: TRBD2; J gene: TRBJ2-1; V gene: TRBV27; CDR3 protein: CASRVTSGPGTQHF; CDR3 DNA: TGTGCCAGCAGGGTGACTAGCGGCCCCGGGACCCAGCACTTC
clone size: NA; D gene: TRBD1; J gene: TRBJ2-3; V gene: TRBV3-1; CDR3 protein: CASSQMTGSTDTQYF; CDR3 DNA: TGTGCCAGCAGCCAAATGACAGGGAGCACAGATACGCAGTATTTT
clone size: NA; D gene: NA; J gene: TRBJ2-3; V gene: TRBV14; CDR3 protein: CASRDSISTDTQYF; CDR3 DNA: TGTGCCAGCAGGGACAGCATCAGCACAGATACGCAGTATTTT
clone size: NA; D gene: NA; J gene: TRBJ2-3; V gene: TRBV4-3; CDR3 protein: CASSQSGGRYTQYF; CDR3 DNA: TGCGCCAGCAGCCAAAGTGGGGGCAGGTATACGCAGTATTTT
clone size: NA; D gene: NA; J gene: TRBJ1-1; V gene: TRBV6-2/TRBV6-3; CDR3 protein: CASSRRPEIRWNTEAFF; CDR3 DNA: TGTGCCAGCAGTCGACGACCCGAGATTCGCTGGAACACTGAAGCTTTCTTT
clone size: many; D gene: TRBD2; J gene: TRBJ2-1; V gene: TRBV10-3; CDR3 protein: CAISEVAGGNEQFF; CDR3 DNA: TGTGCCATCAGTGAGGTAGCGGGGGGCAATGAGCAGTTCTTC
clone size: NA; D gene: TRBD1; J gene: TRBJ2-3; V gene: TRBV29-1; CDR3 protein: CSVEKGQGADTQYF; CDR3 DNA: TGCAGCGTTGAAAAGGGACAGGGTGCAGATACGCAGTATTTT
clone size: few; D gene: NA; J gene: TRBJ1-3; V gene: TRBV29-1; CDR3 protein: CSVDGGAGNTIYF; CDR3 DNA: TGCAGCGTTGACGGGGGAGCTGGAAACACCATATATTTT
clone size: few; D gene: NA; J gene: TRBJ2-1; V gene: TRBV4-3; CDR3 protein: CASSQIWNSYNEQFF; CDR3 DNA: TGCGCCAGCAGCCAAATCTGGAACTCCTACAATGAGCAGTTCTTC
clone size: NA; D gene: NA; J gene: TRBJ2-3; V gene: TRBV19; CDR3 protein: CASRRRDARDTQYF; CDR3 DNA: TGTGCCAGTAGACGTCGGGACGCGAGGGATACGCAGTATTTT
clone size: few; D gene: TRBD2; J gene: TRBJ2-5; V gene: TRBV14; CDR3 protein: CASSRQTSGGAETQYF; CDR3 DNA: TGTGCCAGCAGCCGACAGACTAGCGGGGGCGCGGAGACCCAGTACTTC
clone size: few; D gene: NA; J gene: TRBJ1-3; V gene: TRBV6-6; CDR3 protein: CASSFDRTGNTIYF; CDR3 DNA: TGTGCCAGCAGTTTCGACCGGACTGGAAACACCATATATTTT
clone size: NA; D gene: NA; J gene: TRBJ2-1; V gene: TRBV14; CDR3 protein: CASSQYPVGDSDNEQFF; CDR3 DNA: TGTGCCAGCAGCCAATACCCAGTGGGGGACTCAGACAATGAGCAGTTCTTC
clone size: NA; D gene: TRBD1; J gene: TRBJ1-6; V gene: TRBV7-2; CDR3 protein: CASSQWTGRALHF; CDR3 DNA: TGTGCCAGCAGCCAGTGGACAGGGAGGGCCCTCCACTTT
clone size: NA; D gene: NA; J gene: TRBJ2-5; V gene: TRBV6-5; CDR3 protein: CATSGFGETQYF; CDR3 DNA: TGTGCCACCTCGGGGTTCGGAGAGACCCAGTACTTC
clone size: NA; D gene: NA; J gene: TRBJ2-3; V gene: TRBV24-1; CDR3 protein: CATSSGWNTDTQYF; CDR3 DNA: TGTGCCACCAGTTCAGGGTGGAACACAGATACGCAGTATTTT
clone size: few; D gene: NA; J gene: TRBJ2-7; V gene: TRBV27; CDR3 protein: CASSLHGNAEQYF; CDR3 DNA: TGTGCCAGCAGTTTACATGGGAACGCCGAGCAGTACTTC
clone size: NA; D gene: TRBD2; J gene: TRBJ2-1; V gene: TRBV4-3; CDR3 protein: CASSRTGLARKNEQFF; CDR3 DNA: TGCGCCAGCAGCCGAACCGGACTAGCGCGAAAGAATGAGCAGTTCTTC
clone size: NA; D gene: NA; J gene: TRBJ2-3; V gene: TRBV12-3/TRBV12-4; CDR3 protein: CASSQQSDTQYF; CDR3 DNA: TGTGCCAGCAGTCAACAGTCCGATACGCAGTATTTT
clone size: NA; D gene: NA; J gene: TRBJ1-2; V gene: TRBV28; CDR3 protein: CASFSGYYGYTF; CDR3 DNA: TGTGCCAGCTTCTCGGGGTACTATGGCTACACCTTC
clone size: NA; D gene: TRBD1; J gene: TRBJ2-2; V gene: TRBV29-1; CDR3 protein: CSAWTGSGGELFF; CDR3 DNA: TGCAGCGCCTGGACAGGGTCCGGCGGGGAGCTGTTTTTT
clone size: few; D gene: NA; J gene: TRBJ2-5; V gene: TRBV24-1; CDR3 protein: CATSDAGQETQYF; CDR3 DNA: TGTGCCACCAGTGATGCGGGGCAAGAGACCCAGTACTTC
clone size: NA; D gene: NA; J gene: TRBJ2-6; V gene: TRBV20-1; CDR3 protein: CSAREGISAGANVLTF; CDR3 DNA: TGCAGTGCTAGAGAAGGGATTAGTGCCGGGGCCAACGTCCTGACTTTC
clone size: NA; D gene: TRBD2; J gene: TRBJ2-5; V gene: TRBV4-1; CDR3 protein: CASSQDSAGGSETQYF; CDR3 DNA: TGCGCCAGCAGCCAAGATTCAGCGGGGGGTTCGGAGACCCAGTACTTC
clone size: NA; D gene: NA; J gene: TRBJ1-1; V gene: TRBV6-6; CDR3 protein: CASSSRRKNTEAFF; CDR3 DNA: TGTGCCAGCTCTTCAAGGAGAAAGAACACTGAAGCTTTCTTT
clone size: few; D gene: TRBD1; J gene: TRBJ2-1; V gene: TRBV18; CDR3 protein: CASSPPARGLYNEQFF; CDR3 DNA: TGTGCCAGCTCACCACCTGCCAGGGGGCTCTACAATGAGCAGTTCTTC
clone size: many; D gene: NA; J gene: TRBJ2-2; V gene: TRBV5-1; CDR3 protein: CASNVRGDTGELFF; CDR3 DNA: TGCGCCAGCAACGTCAGGGGGGACACCGGGGAGCTGTTTTTT
clone size: few; D gene: NA; J gene: TRBJ2-7; V gene: TRBV10-3; CDR3 protein: CAIRFGSGSSYEQYF; CDR3 DNA: TGTGCCATCAGATTCGGGTCTGGGAGCTCCTACGAGCAGTACTTC
clone size: few; D gene: NA; J gene: TRBJ2-4; V gene: TRBV20-1; CDR3 protein: CSAIENIQYF; CDR3 DNA: TGCAGTGCGATTGAGAACATTCAGTACTTC
clone size: few; D gene: NA; J gene: TRBJ2-3; V gene: TRBV12-3/TRBV12-4; CDR3 protein: CASSLRHTDTQYF; CDR3 DNA: TGTGCCAGCAGTTTAAGGCACACAGATACGCAGTATTTT
clone size: many; D gene: NA; J gene: TRBJ1-2; V gene: TRBV12-3/TRBV12-4; CDR3 protein: CASSLGGRVGAGYTF; CDR3 DNA: TGTGCCAGCAGTTTAGGAGGGAGGGTCGGTGCTGGCTACACCTTC
clone size: NA; D gene: NA; J gene: TRBJ1-4; V gene: TRBV21-1; CDR3 protein: CASSNIGSIRGRNEKLFF; CDR3 DNA: TGTGCCAGCAGCAATATTGGGTCGATCAGGGGCCGTAATGAAAAACTGTTTTTT
clone size: NA; D gene: TRBD2; J gene: TRBJ2-4; V gene: TRBV6-5; CDR3 protein: CASSYTPGRGDIQYF; CDR3 DNA: TGTGCCAGCAGTTACACCCCCGGGAGGGGAGACATTCAGTACTTC
clone size: few; D gene: NA; J gene: TRBJ2-3; V gene: TRBV12-3/TRBV12-4; CDR3 protein: CASSLGCTQYF; CDR3 DNA: TGTGCCAGCAGTTTAGGCTGTACGCAGTATTTT
clone size: few; D gene: NA; J gene: TRBJ2-3; V gene: TRBV19; CDR3 protein: CASSMAAIRDTQYF; CDR3 DNA: TGTGCCAGTAGTATGGCTGCCATAAGGGATACGCAGTATTTT
clone size: many; D gene: NA; J gene: TRBJ2-3; V gene: TRBV5-1; CDR3 protein: CASSLIGDTQYF; CDR3 DNA: TGCGCCAGCAGCCTGATAGGGGATACGCAGTATTTT
clone size: NA; D gene: TRBD1; J gene: TRBJ1-1; V gene: TRBV29-1; CDR3 protein: CCVERRGGQGVNTEAFF; CDR3 DNA: TGCTGCGTTGAAAGACGCGGGGGACAGGGGGTGAACACTGAAGCTTTCTTT